The 10 T cell receptor beta chains in this list originate from one sample, sequenced in a study of CD8 T cells in Susac syndrome. Random hexamers served to reverse transcribe roughly 0.45 to 1 ug RNA. TCRdb reanalysed the immunoSEQ multiplex PCR reads using MiXCR and keeps one entry per CDR3 protein. Here the sample spans 250,000 or so distinct CDR3 sequences, over 85% being singletons. Material for sequencing was CD4+ T cells from PBMCs. These receptors originate from a human donor with multiple sclerosis.

The rearrangement links TRBV5-1 to TRBJ2-6; a weak D match, TRBD2 (5 bases). This CDR3 is 16 amino acids long. Germline V gene sequence: CDR1 SGHRS, CDR2 YFSETQ. Trimming stripped 0 bases from V and 2 bases from J, with 9 bases between. CDR3 nucleotide sequence: TGCGCCAGCAGCTTGGTGAGGGTGCCTGGGGCCAACGTCCTGACTTTC. Amino acids: CASSLVRVPGANVLTF.

The V and J genes are TRBV19 and TRBJ1-2; D is ambiguous. Looked up from germline, CDR1 is LNHDA and CDR2 is SQIVND (reference sequence). Trimming pared 3 bases from V and 2 bases from J, leaving 7 bases between. The CDR3 covers 13 residues. CDR3 DNA sequence: TGTGCCAGTAGTATTCGGCACAACTATGGCTACACCTTC. Encoded protein: CASSIRHNYGYTF. Full variable domain (rest looked up from reference TRBV19 and TRBJ1-2): DGGITQSPKYLFRKEGQNVTLSCEQNLNHDAMYWYRQDPGQGLRLIYYSQIVNDFQKGDIAEGYSVSREKKESFPLTVTSAQKNPTAFYLCASSIRHNYGYTFGSGTRLTVV.

The genes are TRBV29-1 and TRBJ1-3; 9 bases match TRBD1. Unmatched junction bases numbered 15, after V lost 6 bases and J lost 3 bases. CDR1 SQVTM and CDR2 ANQGSEA come from the germline V gene. The CDR3 is made up of 17 amino acids. DNA of the CDR3: TGCAGCGTGGATCCCGGCGGGACAGGGCATTTTGGAAACACCATATATTTT. Encoded protein: CSVDPGGTGHFGNTIYF. Looking up the rest from reference TRBV29-1 and TRBJ1-3 gives the full variable domain: SAVISQKPSRDICQRGTSLTIQCQVDSQVTMMFWYRQQPGQSLTLIATANQGSEATYESGFVIDKFPISRPNLTFSTLTVSNMSPEDSSIYLCSVDPGGTGHFGNTIYFGEGSWLTVV.

The chain joins TRBV3-1 to TRBJ2-1, with a weak D call TRBD1 (5 bases). V was clipped by 1 base and J by 6 bases, with 13 bases between them. CDR1 is LGHDT and CDR2 is YNNKEL in the germline V gene (reference sequence). CDR3 length equals 15 residues. The CDR3 DNA follows: TGTGCCAGCAGCCAAGCCCAGCGAGACAGCAATGAGCAGTTCTTC. Its protein is CASSQAQRDSNEQFF.

CDR3 residues: CSARVETGGPEAFF. CDR3 nucleotides: TGCAGTGCTAGAGTCGAAACAGGGGGCCCTGAAGCTTTCTTT. The genes are TRBV20-1 and TRBJ1-1; TRBD1 agrees at 9 bases. The CDR3 runs to 14 residues. The ends lost 1 base at V and 6 bases at J; junction bases unmatched: 6. Germline V CDR1 and CDR2: DFQATT, SNEGSKA (reference sequence).

CDR3 sequence (DNA): TGTGCCAGCAGTTTCCGGATTGCACAGGGAAGCGGGGAGCTGTTTTTT. Its translation: CASSFRIAQGSGELFF. The genes are TRBV12-3 or TRBV12-4 and TRBJ2-2; maybe TRBD1 (6 bases). Trimming took off 3 bases at V and 7 bases at J, with 18 bases between the two ends. The CDR3 runs 16 residues.

The chain employs TRBV19 and TRBJ1-2; D not certain. The CDR3 is 11 amino acids. Germline V CDR1 and CDR2: LNHDA, SQIVND (reference sequence). Trimming shortened V by 4 bases and J by 5 bases, and 5 bases separated the two germline ends. The CDR3 sequence: CASSSGYGYTF. In DNA, the CDR3 is TGTGCCAGTAGTAGCGGGTATGGCTACACCTTC.

This sequence joins TRBV6-6 and TRBJ2-7, with 11 bases aligning to TRBD2. The CDR3 runs 13 residues. Germline assignment: CDR1 MNHNY and CDR2 SVGAGI (reference sequence). Trimming took 6 bases from V and 4 from J; bases not matched to a gene: 2. In DNA, the CDR3 is TGTGCCAGCAGCGGACTAGCGGGTTACGAGCAGTACTTC. Protein: CASSGLAGYEQYF.

The rearrangement links TRBV29-1 to TRBJ1-2; 8 bases are shared with TRBD1. The V gene end was trimmed by 6 bases and the J gene end by 3 bases; junction bases not matched to a gene: 9. This CDR3 is built from 14 residues. Germline V gives CDR1 SQVTM, CDR2 ANQGSEA. The CDR3 loop reads CSVVPGTGDYGYTF. In nucleotides, the CDR3 is TGCAGCGTCGTACCCGGGACAGGTGACTATGGCTACACCTTC.

V is TRBV30 and J is TRBJ1-1; weak D call: TRBD1 (5 bases). This CDR3 spans 12 amino acids. Trimming stripped 4 bases from V and 4 bases from J, with 10 bases between. Germline V gene sequence: CDR1 GTSNPN, CDR2 SVGIG (reference sequence). This CDR3 reads CAWIAGITEAFF. CDR3 DNA: TGTGCCTGGATAGCAGGGATCACTGAAGCTTTCTTT.